The 21 T cell receptor beta chains below were found in one sample sequenced in a study of CD8+CD57+ T cells in acquired aplastic anemia (dated by TCRdb to between 2017 and 2018). Data came from an Illumina HiSeq 2000. TCR beta VDJ combination and CDR3 sequence profiling used genomic DNA as the template. TCRdb reran the public reads through fastp at Q25 and MiXCR, keeping productive beta chains. Records with the same CDR3 protein are collapsed into one entry carrying the most frequent genes and DNA. This sample has 400,000 to 450,000 distinct CDR3 sequences in its table, and approximately 70% of those were observed once. Under 4.5% of the sample is held by the ten biggest clonotypes. Sequencing used sorted CD4+, CD8+, or CD8+CD57+ T cells (not recorded which) from PBMCs. The origin of the receptors is a human donor in good health, serving as a control.

As to this clonotype: In this CDR3 the conserved last residue, phenylalanine or tryptophan, is missing, so a read error is likely. The limits of the CDR3 on the DNA are not certain, so only TCRdb's listed CDR3 is given. Here the CDR3 reads CASSSQGVAFFGQ. The chain uses TRBV7-9 and TRBJ2-7; TRBD1, the table's D call, was not compared with the DNA. The CDR3 is 13 amino acids in total, end residues counted. CDR1 SEHNR and CDR2 FQNEAQ come from the germline V gene (reference sequence).

The V and J genes are TRBV12-5 and TRBJ1-6; possible D gene TRBD1, 6 bases. There are 16 residues in the CDR3. CDR1 LGHNT and CDR2 FRNRAP come from the germline V gene. CDR3 in DNA: TGTGCCAGCAGACCAACAGGACAGCTCTATAATTCACCCCTCCACTTT. The encoded protein is CASRPTGQLYNSPLHF.

This clonotype appeared a few times. The V gene is TRBV24-1, the J gene TRBJ2-5, with D perhaps given as TRBD1 or TRBD2 (5 bases each). V lost 7 bases, J lost 5 bases, and 13 bases lay in between. Germline V CDR1 and CDR2: KGHDR, SFDVKD. This CDR3 has 13 amino acids. For the CDR3, the DNA is TGTGCCACCAGATCTGGGGGTAGGGAGACCCAGTACTTC. As protein: CATRSGGRETQYF.

The chain has TRBV2 and TRBJ1-4; 7 bases match TRBD1. The CDR3 is 14 residues long. With V trimmed by 6 bases and J by 14 bases, 15 bases remained unmatched. CDR1 and CDR2 (germline): SNHLY, FYNNEI. This CDR3 reads CASRLTGTNETLFF. The CDR3, as DNA: TGTGCCAGCAGGTTGACAGGGACTAATGAAACTCTGTTTTTT.

This chain connects TRBV5-1 to TRBJ2-6, with D possibly matching TRBD2 (6 bases). Trimming took 3 bases from V and 2 from J, leaving 15 bases between them. Germline CDR1 and CDR2: SGHRS and YFSETQ. The CDR3 length is 17 residues. In DNA, the CDR3 is TGCGCCAGCAGCTCGGACGGGGGTGGCACTGGGGCCAACGTCCTGACTTTC. Protein sequence: CASSSDGGGTGANVLTF. Complete variable domain (other parts from reference TRBV5-1 and TRBJ2-6): KAGVTQTPRYLIKTRGQQVTLSCSPISGHRSVSWYQQTPGQGLQFLFEYFSETQRNKGNFPGRFSGRQFSNSRSEMNVSTLELGDSALYLCASSSDGGGTGANVLTFGAGSRLTVL.

Concerning this clonotype: Without the conserved terminal phenylalanine or tryptophan, this CDR3 likely stems from a read error. Because the CDR3's place on the DNA is in doubt, the DNA is left out and the CDR3 is given as listed by TCRdb. The chain is built from TRBV2 and TRBJ2-3; no check of the table's D call, TRBD1, against the DNA was made. Germline V gene data show CDR1 as SNHLY and CDR2 as FYNNEI. The CDR3 length is 16 residues, termini included. CDR3 sequence reads: CASSGTTGRQPQHFGD.

There are a few counts of this clonotype. This chain joins TRBV24-1 and TRBJ2-3, with 10 nucleotides matching TRBD2. V lost 4 bases, J lost 4 bases, and 10 bases stayed unmatched. Per germline, CDR1 KGHDR and CDR2 SFDVKD. CDR3 length equals 17 residues. DNA for the CDR3: TGTGCCACCAGTGACCGATTAAGCGGGAGGGGCGCAGATACGCAGTATTTT. Residues: CATSDRLSGRGADTQYF.

The chain couples TRBV9 to TRBJ2-5, with 9 bases fitting TRBD2. J lost 8 bases, V lost 0 bases, and 11 bases had no gene match. The CDR3 covers 16 residues. Germline V gene data show CDR1 as SGDLS and CDR2 as YYNGEE. CDR3 sequence (DNA): TGTGCCAGCAGCGTAGTCAGCGGGGGGTCCCACTACACCCAGTACTTC. As protein: CASSVVSGGSHYTQYF.

With respect to this clonotype: A much larger clonotype is one base distant, so this may be a read error. This chain joins TRBV6-1 and TRBJ1-1; no firm D call. CDR1 and CDR2 (germline): MNHNS, SASEGT. Trimming removed 6 bases from V and 6 bases from J, with 17 bases in between. This CDR3 has 14 residues. CDR3 in amino acids: CASRVSSSWAEAFF. CDR3 in DNA: TGTGCCAGCAGAGTCAGCAGCTCCTGGGCTGAAGCTTTCTTT.

Worth noting for this clonotype: A read error may be the cause here, since a much bigger clone is one base away. The chain links TRBV30 to TRBJ1-2; D is unclear. The CDR3 has 13 amino acids. Germline CDR1 is GTSNPN and CDR2 is SVGIG (reference sequence). With 3 bases removed from V and 9 bases from J, the gap between germline ends came to 17 bases. The CDR3 is CAWRGRASGRYTF. In DNA form, the CDR3 reads TGTGCCTGGAGGGGAAGGGCATCCGGTCGCTACACCTTC.

This clonotype was observed a single time. The rearrangement links TRBV12-3 or TRBV12-4 to TRBJ2-1; 15 bases match TRBD2. CDR3 length: 16 amino acids. V was clipped by 6 bases and J by 3 bases; unmatched bases: 3. CDR3 bases: TGTGCCAGCAGCCGGGGACTAGCGGGGGGCTACAATGAGCAGTTCTTC. Translated: CASSRGLAGGYNEQFF.

The rearrangement links TRBV7-9 to TRBJ2-5; 9 bases align to TRBD2. There are 17 residues in the CDR3. V lost 6 bases to trimming and J lost 7 bases; unmatched junction nucleotides: 18. The germline CDR1 and CDR2 sequences are SEHNR and FQNEAQ (reference sequence). CDR3 amino acids: CASSPSWTCGGAGTQYF. CDR3 DNA: TGTGCCAGCAGTCCAAGCTGGACTTGCGGGGGGGCCGGGACCCAGTACTTC.

In its sample, this clonotype was seen a few times. This chain joins TRBV2 and TRBJ1-2, with TRBD1 as a possible D gene (6 bases). CDR1 is SNHLY and CDR2 is FYNNEI in the germline V gene. Deletions cut 7 bases from V and 8 bases from J, with 17 bases between. The length of the CDR3 is 13 residues. The CDR3 nucleotides read TGTGCCAGCACCGAAACAGGGACGGGAGGCTACACCTTC. Residues: CASTETGTGGYTF.

In regard to this clonotype: Relative to the germline gene, one junction end is altered; a read error may explain this. The genes are TRBV7-7 and TRBJ2-7; D is unresolved. Germline loops: CDR1 SSHAT, CDR2 FNYEAQ (reference sequence). The CDR3 extends over 12 amino acids. For the CDR3, the DNA is TGTGCCAGCAGCCACCATCGTTATTCACCCCTCTTC. This sequence encodes CASSHHRYSPLF.

This clonotype has only a few counts. The J gene is TRBJ1-1, the V gene TRBV11-2; TRBD1 agrees at 7 bases. The CDR3 contains 17 residues. With V trimmed by 0 bases and J by 5 bases, 12 bases remained unmatched. Germline V gives CDR1 SGHAT, CDR2 FQNNGV. CDR3 in amino acids: CASSLDYDRVMGTEAFF. CDR3 DNA sequence: TGTGCCAGCAGCTTAGATTATGACAGGGTCATGGGAACTGAAGCTTTCTTT.

This chain links TRBV7-6 with TRBJ2-7; 8 bases are shared with TRBD2. Unmatched junction bases numbered 15, after V lost 5 bases and J lost 9 bases. The CDR3 runs to 15 residues. Germline values: CDR1 SGHVS, CDR2 FNYEAQ. Here the CDR3 DNA reads TGTGCCAGCAGCCGCGTCCGGGGGGGCGCCCCCATGCAGTACTTC. Residues: CASSRVRGGAPMQYF.

This clonotype was counted a few times. The genes are TRBV15 and TRBJ2-7; D is unresolved. The CDR3 has 14 residues. Germline CDR1 reads LNHNV; CDR2 reads YYDKDF (reference sequence). Trimming pared 2 bases from V and 7 bases from J, leaving 15 bases between. The CDR3 DNA reads as TGTGCCACCAGCAGATCGGGCAGAAAAAGAGAGCAGTACTTC. Its translation is CATSRSGRKREQYF.

Notes on this clonotype: The junction departs from the called germline gene at one end, perhaps through a read error. This chain joins TRBV4-1 and TRBJ1-4; TRBD1 agrees at 9 bases. The germline V gene encodes CDR1 MGHRA and CDR2 YSYEKL. CDR3 size: 17 residues. The DNA for the CDR3 is TGTGCCAGCAGACCGGACAGGGGCATGCCGACAAATGAAAAACTGTTTTTT. As protein: CASRPDRGMPTNEKLFF.

This clonotype was picked up many times. This chain links TRBV6-6 with TRBJ1-6; 9 positions agree with TRBD1. CDR3 length: 14 amino acids. Germline V gene lookup returns CDR1 MNHNY and CDR2 SVGAGI (reference sequence). V lost 6 bases, J lost 7 bases, and 4 bases stayed unmatched. This chain's CDR3 is CASRIQGANSPLHF. The CDR3, as DNA: TGTGCCAGCAGGATACAGGGGGCAAATTCACCCCTCCACTTT.

Only one count was recorded for this clonotype. The V and J genes are TRBV7-2 and TRBJ2-6; no clear D gene. Germline CDR1 reads SGHTA; CDR2 reads FQGNSA. This CDR3 contains 17 residues. The V end was cut by 1 base, the J end by 13 bases, with 23 bases between. As DNA, the CDR3 is TGTGCCAGCAGCTTAGATACGTGGACCAGAGGTACGAAGGTCCTGACTTTC. This gives the protein CASSLDTWTRGTKVLTF.

Remarks on this clonotype: Likely a read error: the CDR3 ends without its conserved phenylalanine or tryptophan. Because the CDR3's place on the DNA is in doubt, the DNA is left out and the CDR3 is given as listed by TCRdb. This chain joins TRBV2 and TRBJ2-3. The germline V gene encodes CDR1 SNHLY and CDR2 FYNNEI. The CDR3 is 15 residues long, counting both termini. The CDR3 region is CASSAQASSGYTFGS.